This TCR beta chain appears in the sequencing data of a study of shared clonotypes between healthy human individuals. The assay was immunoSEQ multiplex PCR, and TCRdb's table has in-frame clones only and misses some. The table records 980,000 or so clones, around three quarters of them present only once. Germline V CDR1 and CDR2: MNHNY, SVGAGI (reference sequence). The CDR3 has 12 amino acids. As for this clone: The germline gene is not matched at one end of the junction; a read error may be the cause.

The chain couples TRBV6-6 to TRBJ2-1, with D possibly matching TRBD2 (6 bases). Sequencing was carried out using memory CD4+ T cells sorted from blood. Subset indicated: CD45RA-negative fraction. This receptor was identified in a man younger than 30 in good health. The CDR3 DNA follows: TGCGCCAGCAAACGCGCGGGAAATGAGCAGTTCTTC. The encoded protein is CASKRAGNEQFF.